This record concerns one TCR beta chain sequence. It lacks a known antigen. No qualities accompany the bases; no much larger clone lies one base away. TCRbeta CDR3 regions were amplified from genomic DNA by means of the immunoSEQ Assay, a bias-controlled multiplex PCR. Per the source publication's procedure: The number of nucleated cells in each sample was estimated from the amplification of reference gene primers within the assay. Sequence reads were collapsed and filtered to measure the absolute abundance of every unique TCRbeta CDR3 rearrangement. For each sample, productive Simpson clonality was calculated by taking the square root of Simpson's diversity index across productive rearrangements. TCRdb stores this immuneACCESS table with in-frame sequences only. Part of the clones is absent; in the studies checked, under half of the shortfall reflects unresolved V genes, and no reason is known for the rest. For V, J and clone size, that table is used; D and trimming come from the DNA. The table for this sample lists approximately 77,000 clones; more than 70% of them were counted only once. The ten largest account for approximately 15% of the sample.

The CDR3 spans 13 residues, from the cysteine through the phenylalanine. Only the CDR3 portion is preserved as DNA: 39 bases, with reading frame beginning at the first base. The V and J ends are trimmed by 1 base and 4 bases, leaving 10 bases between them. For CDR1 and CDR2, the germline V gene (reference sequence) lists GTSNPN and SVGIG. These data are taken from a study of blood T cell repertoires in COVID-19 (dated by TCRdb to the early 2020s). Regarding the complete study: Samples from collaborators originated in the United States, Italy and Spain and spanned both the acute and convalescent phases of COVID-19. Where HLA class I and class II types were available, the types were taken from metadata supplied by the sample provider, not from assay-based typing. The material from the prospective study consisted of cDNA or gDNA derived from T cells, B-cell-depleted T cells, or PBMCs. A de-identified subject ID, COVID-19 status, age in years and sex were almost always included in the sample metadata. The samples were drawn from the first 160 participants of the ongoing ImmuneRACE study and from over 950 subjects provided by 6 global collaborators. The repertoires were released in a freely available public database intended as a resource for research on the immune response to SARS-CoV-2. The dataset comprised deeply sampled blood TCRbeta repertoires from subjects exposed to, actively infected with, or recovered from COVID-19.

Each collaborating institution followed its own protocols to collect whole blood in K2EDTA tubes. For TCRbeta analysis, collaborators shipped samples in one of three forms: frozen whole blood, isolated PBMCs, or DNA extracted from either of those sample types. On the study overall, not on this receptor specifically: Clinical and demographic metadata were provided uncurated, with the amount varying by source and participant.

The TCR sequence derives from a man in his 70s with active or convalescent COVID-19. Sequencing used peripheral blood. The rearrangement joined TRBV30 to TRBJ1-1; the D region possibly corresponds to TRBD1 (5 bases align). At the DNA level, the sequence is TGTGCCTGGAGTGAGGATAGGGGCACTGAAGCTTTCTTT. The encoded protein is CAWSEDRGTEAFF. With the portions outside the CDR3 filled from the reference TRBV30 and TRBJ1-1 genes, the complete variable region becomes SQTIHQWPATLVQPVGSPLSLECTVEGTSNPNLYWYRQAAGRGLQLLFYSVGIGQISSEVPQNLSASRPQDRQFILSSKKLLLSDSGFYLCAWSEDRGTEAFFGQGTRLTVV.